A single sample gave rise to the 16 T cell receptor beta chains below, sequenced in a study of CD8 T cells in Susac syndrome. RNA totalling about 0.45 to 1 ug underwent reverse transcription with random hexamers. MiXCR was run by TCRdb on the immunoSEQ multiplex PCR reads, yielding one entry per CDR3 protein. The profile shows approximately 150,000 distinct CDR3 sequences, around 95% of them singletons. Sequenced input: CD4+ T cells from PBMCs. The receptors come from a human donor with Susac syndrome.

This clonotype was recorded only once. The chain uses TRBV29-1 and TRBJ1-4; TRBD1 is a possible D gene (5 bases). CDR1 is SQVTM and CDR2 is ANQGSEA in the germline V gene. The CDR3 is made up of 13 amino acids. Trimming removed 4 bases at V and 8 bases at J, with 14 bases between. CDR3 DNA sequence: TGCAGCGTTGTAGAGGGTTGGGGGGAAAAACTGTTTTTT. This codes for CSVVEGWGEKLFF. Full variable domain (missing parts from reference TRBV29-1 and TRBJ1-4): SAVISQKPSRDICQRGTSLTIQCQVDSQVTMMFWYRQQPGQSLTLIATANQGSEATYESGFVIDKFPISRPNLTFSTLTVSNMSPEDSSIYLCSVVEGWGEKLFFGSGTQLSVL.

J is TRBJ2-2 and V is TRBV20-1, with D tentatively TRBD1 (6 bases). Per germline, CDR1 DFQATT and CDR2 SNEGSKA (reference sequence). The CDR3 sequence is 12 residues long. The CDR3 here is CQATGITGELFF. CDR3 DNA: TGCCAGGCGACAGGTATCACCGGGGAGCTGTTTTTT.

The chain employs TRBV29-1 and TRBJ2-1; D is perhaps TRBD2 (7 bases). CDR1 and CDR2 (germline): SQVTM, ANQGSEA. This CDR3 has 12 amino acids. V lost 4 bases to trimming and J lost 9 bases, with 13 bases between them. For the CDR3, the DNA is TGCAGCGTTGGGGGGGGGCTGGGTGAGCAGTTCTTC. Its translation is CSVGGGLGEQFF.

The rearrangement joins TRBV20-1 to TRBJ1-5; no reliable D call. Trimming pared 1 base from V and 9 bases from J, leaving 10 bases between. This CDR3 comprises 12 residues. From germline, CDR1 is DFQATT and CDR2 SNEGSKA (reference sequence). The chain's CDR3 is CSARVAGRPQHF. CDR3 bases: TGCAGTGCTAGAGTGGCGGGGAGGCCCCAGCATTTT.

The CDR3 sequence: CASSVDSNYGYTF. CDR3 coding DNA: TGTGCCAGCAGCGTCGACAGCAACTATGGCTACACCTTC. The chain has TRBV5-4 and TRBJ1-2; maybe TRBD1 (5 bases). This CDR3 has 13 amino acids. Germline values: CDR1 SGHNT, CDR2 YYREEE (reference sequence). With 4 bases removed from V and 2 bases from J, the gap between germline ends came to 9 bases.

This rearrangement joins TRBV3-1 to TRBJ2-2; unclear D gene. V was trimmed by 6 bases and J by 4 bases, leaving 9 bases between them. Germline CDR1 and CDR2: LGHDT and YNNKEL (reference sequence). This CDR3 is 13 amino acids long. This CDR3 reads CASRVNITGELFF. For the CDR3, the DNA is TGTGCCAGCAGAGTAAACATCACCGGGGAGCTGTTTTTT.

Here the CDR3 DNA reads TGCAGTGCTAGGAGGACCGAACGGTCAGATACGCAGTATTTT. Residues: CSARRTERSDTQYF. This sequence joins TRBV20-1 and TRBJ2-3, with unresolved D. This CDR3 is built from 14 residues. Deletions cut 3 bases from V and 4 bases from J, with 14 bases between. Per germline, CDR1 DFQATT and CDR2 SNEGSKA (reference sequence).

This chain connects TRBV28 to TRBJ2-7; 10 nucleotides align to TRBD2. This CDR3 has 17 amino acids. The germline gives CDR1 MDHEN, CDR2 SYDVKM. V lost 7 bases and J lost 2; bases outside the gene matches: 14. The CDR3 is CASNGSQREGVPYEQYF. In DNA form, the CDR3 reads TGTGCCAGCAATGGGAGCCAGCGGGAGGGGGTCCCCTACGAGCAGTACTTC.

The gene calls are TRBV7-9 and TRBJ1-2, with a tentative D call TRBD1 (6 bases). Trimming removed 3 bases at V and 4 bases at J, with 12 bases between. Germline V gives CDR1 SEHNR, CDR2 FQNEAQ (reference sequence). The CDR3 contains 14 residues. Here the CDR3 DNA reads TGTGCCAGCAGCTTTTTACAGGGTGCCTATGGCTACACCTTC. Translating gives CASSFLQGAYGYTF. The whole variable domain, filled in from reference TRBV7-9 and TRBJ1-2, reads DTGVSQNPRHKITKRGQNVTFRCDPISEHNRLYWYRQTLGQGPEFLTYFQNEAQLEKSRLLSDRFSAERPKGSFSTLEIQRTEQGDSAMYLCASSFLQGAYGYTFGSGTRLTVV.

The chain combines TRBV25-1 with TRBJ1-4; 7 bases agree with TRBD1. The CDR3 covers 15 residues. Trimming cost V 2 bases and J 6 bases; bases outside gene matches: 6. Germline V gene sequence: CDR1 MGHDK, CDR2 SYGVNS. The CDR3 DNA sequence: TGTGCCAGCAGTGAACTGGGGACAGTGGATGAAAAACTGTTTTTT. Its translation: CASSELGTVDEKLFF.

The chain joins TRBV7-7 to TRBJ2-1; no clear D. Trimming took 5 bases from V and 1 from J, leaving 9 bases between them. The CDR3 spans 14 residues. From germline, CDR1 is SSHAT and CDR2 FNYEAQ (reference sequence). The CDR3 DNA reads TGTGCCAGCAGCCCCCACCTTTCCTACAATGAGCAGTTCTTC. This encodes CASSPHLSYNEQFF.

V usage is TRBV7-6 and J usage is TRBJ2-5; D call uncertain. The CDR3 is 14 residues long. Germline V lookup: CDR1 SGHVS, CDR2 FNYEAQ. Trimming shortened V by 1 base and J by 3 bases, and 9 bases separated the two germline ends. The CDR3 DNA sequence: TGTGCCAGCAGCTTAGGGCAGCCTGAAGAGACCCAGTACTTC. It is translated as CASSLGQPEETQYF. Filled out from reference TRBV7-6 and TRBJ2-5, the complete variable domain reads GAGVSQSPRYKVTKRGQDVALRCDPISGHVSLYWYRQALGQGPEFLTYFNYEAQQDKSGLPNDRFSAERPEGSISTLTIQRTEQRDSAMYRCASSLGQPEETQYFGPGTRLLVL.

The chain links TRBV3-1 to TRBJ1-2; 7 bases fit TRBD1. The CDR3 sequence is 13 residues long. Germline loops: CDR1 LGHDT, CDR2 YNNKEL (reference sequence). Losses at the gene ends were 5 bases for V and 4 bases for J; bases not matched to a gene: 4. The CDR3 bases are TGTGCCAGCAGCGTCAGGGGGGCCTATGGCTACACCTTC. Amino acids: CASSVRGAYGYTF.

The CDR3, as DNA: TGCGCCAGCAGCCCCTCCGGGACTAGCGGGAGGCCGGGCGAGCAGTACTTC. Protein: CASSPSGTSGRPGEQYF. The chain joins TRBV5-1 to TRBJ2-7, with 15 bases lining up with TRBD2. Germline lookup yields CDR1 SGHRS and CDR2 YFSETQ. This CDR3 contains 17 residues. The trim removed 4 bases at V and 6 bases at J, leaving 11 bases unmatched. Complete variable domain (other parts from reference TRBV5-1 and TRBJ2-7): KAGVTQTPRYLIKTRGQQVTLSCSPISGHRSVSWYQQTPGQGLQFLFEYFSETQRNKGNFPGRFSGRQFSNSRSEMNVSTLELGDSALYLCASSPSGTSGRPGEQYFGPGTRLTVT.

V is TRBV7-9 and J is TRBJ1-5, with 7 bases that match TRBD1. Germline V lookup: CDR1 SEHNR, CDR2 FQNEAQ (reference sequence). The V gene end was trimmed by 5 bases and the J gene end by 5 bases; junction bases not matched to a gene: 12. The CDR3 length is 16 residues. For the CDR3, the DNA is TGTGCCAGCAGCCAACAAGCCGGGACAGATCATCAGCCCCAGCATTTT. Its protein is CASSQQAGTDHQPQHF.

The chain joins TRBV18 to TRBJ1-1; D ambiguous. The germline gives CDR1 KGHSH, CDR2 LQKENI. Trimming took 4 bases from V and 1 from J, leaving 10 bases between them. This CDR3 is built from 14 residues. DNA for the CDR3: TGTGCCAGCTCACTTGACACCACGAACACTGAAGCTTTCTTT. It specifies CASSLDTTNTEAFF. The full variable domain, rest sourced from reference TRBV18 and TRBJ1-1, is NAGVMQNPRHLVRRRGQEARLRCSPMKGHSHVYWYRQLPEEGLKFMVYLQKENIIDESGMPKERFSAEFPKEGPSILRIQQVVRGDSAAYFCASSLDTTNTEAFFGQGTRLTVV.